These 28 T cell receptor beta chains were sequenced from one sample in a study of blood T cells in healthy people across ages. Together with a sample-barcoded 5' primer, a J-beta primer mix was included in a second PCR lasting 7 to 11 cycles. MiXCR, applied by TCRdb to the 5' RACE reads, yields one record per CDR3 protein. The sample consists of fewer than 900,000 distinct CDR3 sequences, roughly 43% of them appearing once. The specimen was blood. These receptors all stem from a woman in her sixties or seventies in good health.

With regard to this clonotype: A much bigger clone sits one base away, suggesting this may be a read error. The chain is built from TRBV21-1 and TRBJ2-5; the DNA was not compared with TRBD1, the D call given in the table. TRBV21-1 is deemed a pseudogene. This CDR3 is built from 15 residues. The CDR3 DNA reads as TGTGCCAGCAGCTCCCCAGGGGGGGGTCAAGAGACCCAGTACTTC. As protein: CASSSPGGGQETQYF.

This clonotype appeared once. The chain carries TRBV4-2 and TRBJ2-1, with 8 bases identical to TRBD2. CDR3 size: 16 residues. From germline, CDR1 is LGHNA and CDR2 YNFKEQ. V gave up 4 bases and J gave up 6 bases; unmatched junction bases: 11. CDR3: CASSPERERPFNEQFF. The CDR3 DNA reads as TGTGCCAGCAGCCCCGAGCGGGAGCGGCCCTTCAATGAGCAGTTCTTC.

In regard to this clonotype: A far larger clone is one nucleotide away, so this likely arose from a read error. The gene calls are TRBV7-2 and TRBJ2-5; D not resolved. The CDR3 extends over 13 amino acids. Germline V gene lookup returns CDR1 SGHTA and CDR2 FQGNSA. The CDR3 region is CASSLGNQEAQYF. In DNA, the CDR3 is TGTGCCAGCAGCTTAGGGAACCAAGAGGCCCAGTACTTC.

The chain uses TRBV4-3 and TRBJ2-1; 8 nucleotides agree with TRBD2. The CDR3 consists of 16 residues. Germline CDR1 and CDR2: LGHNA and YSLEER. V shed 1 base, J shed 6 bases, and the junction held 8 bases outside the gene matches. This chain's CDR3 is CASSQVGRAGVNEQFF. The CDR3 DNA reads TGCGCCAGCAGCCAAGTAGGGCGAGCGGGAGTCAATGAGCAGTTCTTC.

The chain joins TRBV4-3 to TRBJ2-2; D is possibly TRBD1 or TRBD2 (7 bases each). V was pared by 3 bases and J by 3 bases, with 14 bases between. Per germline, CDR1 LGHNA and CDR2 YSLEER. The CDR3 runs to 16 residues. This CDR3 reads CASSHGRGQDTGELFF. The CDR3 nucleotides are TGCGCCAGCAGCCATGGGAGGGGGCAGGACACCGGGGAGCTGTTTTTT.

CDR3: CASSLAPAGGVVQFF. The CDR3 region has the DNA TGCGCCAGCAGCTTGGCCCCAGCGGGGGGAGTGGTGCAGTTCTTC. The rearrangement links TRBV5-1 to TRBJ2-1; 9 bases line up with TRBD2. The CDR3 sequence is 15 residues long. J gave up 12 bases and V 0 bases, and 10 bases lay outside the gene matches. CDR1 is SGHRS, CDR2 YFSETQ, per germline.

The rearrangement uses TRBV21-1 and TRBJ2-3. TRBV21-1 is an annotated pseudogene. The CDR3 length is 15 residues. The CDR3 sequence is CASSSFTDERDTQYF. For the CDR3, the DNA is TGTGCCAGCAGCAGCTTCACGGACGAGAGAGATACGCAGTATTTT.

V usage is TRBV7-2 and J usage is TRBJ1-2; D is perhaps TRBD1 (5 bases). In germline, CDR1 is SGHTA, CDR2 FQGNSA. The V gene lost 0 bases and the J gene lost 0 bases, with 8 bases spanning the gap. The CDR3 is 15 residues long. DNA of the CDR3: TGTGCCAGCAGCTTAGCGAAGGGACCTAACTATGGCTACACCTTC. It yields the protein CASSLAKGPNYGYTF.

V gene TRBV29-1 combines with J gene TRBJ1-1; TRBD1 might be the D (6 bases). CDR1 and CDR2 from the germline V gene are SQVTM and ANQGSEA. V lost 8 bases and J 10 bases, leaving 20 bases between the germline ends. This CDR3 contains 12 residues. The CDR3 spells CSSGGQGLAAFF. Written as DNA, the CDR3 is TGCAGCTCGGGGGGGCAGGGGCTCGCAGCTTTCTTT.

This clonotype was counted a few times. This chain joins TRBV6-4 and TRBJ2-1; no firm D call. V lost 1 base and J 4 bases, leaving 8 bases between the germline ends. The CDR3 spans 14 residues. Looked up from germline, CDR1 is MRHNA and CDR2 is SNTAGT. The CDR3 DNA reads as TGTGCCAGCAGTGACTTGGGTTCTTACAATGAGCAGTTCTTC. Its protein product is CASSDLGSYNEQFF.

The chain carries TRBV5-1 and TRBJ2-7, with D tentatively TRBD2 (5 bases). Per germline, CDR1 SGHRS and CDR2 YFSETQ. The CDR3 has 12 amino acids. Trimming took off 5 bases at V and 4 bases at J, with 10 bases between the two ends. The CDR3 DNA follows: TGCGCCAGCAGGTCTGAGGGTTACGAGCAGTACTTC. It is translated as CASRSEGYEQYF.

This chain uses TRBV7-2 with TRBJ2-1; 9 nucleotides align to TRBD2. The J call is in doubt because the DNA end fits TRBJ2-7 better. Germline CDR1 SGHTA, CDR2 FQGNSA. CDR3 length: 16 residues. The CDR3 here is CASSLVSGGRESEQYF. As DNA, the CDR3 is TGTGCCAGCAGCTTAGTTAGCGGCGGGAGGGAGAGTGAGCAGTACTTC.

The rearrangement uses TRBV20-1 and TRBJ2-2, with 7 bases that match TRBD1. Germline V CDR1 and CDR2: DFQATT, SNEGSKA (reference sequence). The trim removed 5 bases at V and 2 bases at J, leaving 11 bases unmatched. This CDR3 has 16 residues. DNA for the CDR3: TGCAGTGCTCTGGGCCGGACAGGAGAAAACACCGGGGAGCTGTTTTTT. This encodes CSALGRTGENTGELFF.

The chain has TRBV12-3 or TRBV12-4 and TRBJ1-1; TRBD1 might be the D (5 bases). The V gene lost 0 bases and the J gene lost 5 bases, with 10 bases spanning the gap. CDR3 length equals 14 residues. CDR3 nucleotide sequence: TGTGCCAGCAGTTTAGCGGGGGTGGGAACTGAAGCTTTCTTT. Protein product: CASSLAGVGTEAFF.

CDR3 amino acids: CASSLGDRGFDEQYF. The CDR3 DNA reads as TGTGCCAGCTCACTAGGGGACAGGGGGTTCGATGAGCAGTACTTC. The rearrangement uses TRBV18 and TRBJ2-5; the match to TRBD1 covers 11 bases. Trimming took 4 bases from V and 11 from J; bases not matched to a gene: 12. The CDR3 totals 15 residues. CDR1 is KGHSH, CDR2 LQKENI, per germline.

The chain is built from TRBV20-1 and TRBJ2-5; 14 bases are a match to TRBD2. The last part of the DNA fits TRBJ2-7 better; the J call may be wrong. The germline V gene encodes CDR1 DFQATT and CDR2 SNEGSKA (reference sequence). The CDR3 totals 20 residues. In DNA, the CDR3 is TGCAGTGCTAGAGCCCCAGGGACTAGCGGGAGTAAGTCCTACTACTACGAGCAGTACTTC. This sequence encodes CSARAPGTSGSKSYYYEQYF.

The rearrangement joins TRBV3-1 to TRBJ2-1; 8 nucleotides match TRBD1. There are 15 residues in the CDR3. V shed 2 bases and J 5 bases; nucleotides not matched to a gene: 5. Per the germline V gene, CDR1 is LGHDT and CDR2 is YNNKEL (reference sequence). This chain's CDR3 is CASSQRDRRHNEQFF. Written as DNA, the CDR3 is TGTGCCAGCAGCCAAAGGGACAGGAGGCACAATGAGCAGTTCTTC.

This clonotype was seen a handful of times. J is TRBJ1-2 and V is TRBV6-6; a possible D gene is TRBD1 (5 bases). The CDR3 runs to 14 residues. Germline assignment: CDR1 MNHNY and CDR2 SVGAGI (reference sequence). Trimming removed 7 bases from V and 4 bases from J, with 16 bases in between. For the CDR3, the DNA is TGTGCCAGCACCCCGGACATTGGGATCTATGGCTACACCTTC. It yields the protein CASTPDIGIYGYTF.

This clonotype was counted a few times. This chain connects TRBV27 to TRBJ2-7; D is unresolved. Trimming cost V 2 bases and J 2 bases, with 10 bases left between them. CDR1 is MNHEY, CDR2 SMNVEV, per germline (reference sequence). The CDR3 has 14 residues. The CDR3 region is CASSLVGLAYEQYF. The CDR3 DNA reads TGTGCCAGCAGTTTAGTCGGCCTTGCCTACGAGCAGTACTTC.

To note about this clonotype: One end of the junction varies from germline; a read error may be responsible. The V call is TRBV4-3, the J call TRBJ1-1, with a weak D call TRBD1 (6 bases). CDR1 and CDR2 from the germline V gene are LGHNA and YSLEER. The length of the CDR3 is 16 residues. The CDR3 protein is CASSRTDTRGNIEAFF. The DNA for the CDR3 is TGCGCCAGCAGCCGGACAGATACGAGGGGGAACATTGAAGCTTTCTTT.

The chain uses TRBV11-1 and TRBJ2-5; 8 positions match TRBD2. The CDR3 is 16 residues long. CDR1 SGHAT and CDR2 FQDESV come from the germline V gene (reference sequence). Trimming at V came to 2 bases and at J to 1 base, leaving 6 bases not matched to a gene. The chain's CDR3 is CASSLPGLGSQETQYF. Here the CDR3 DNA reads TGTGCCAGCAGCTTACCGGGACTAGGAAGCCAAGAGACCCAGTACTTC.

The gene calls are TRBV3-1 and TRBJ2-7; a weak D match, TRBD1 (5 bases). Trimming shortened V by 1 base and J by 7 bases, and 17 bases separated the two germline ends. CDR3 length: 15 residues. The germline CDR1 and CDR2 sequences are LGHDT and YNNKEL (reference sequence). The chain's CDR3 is CASSQGRTPYNEQYF. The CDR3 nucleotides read TGTGCCAGCAGCCAAGGACGGACACCTTACAATGAGCAGTACTTC.

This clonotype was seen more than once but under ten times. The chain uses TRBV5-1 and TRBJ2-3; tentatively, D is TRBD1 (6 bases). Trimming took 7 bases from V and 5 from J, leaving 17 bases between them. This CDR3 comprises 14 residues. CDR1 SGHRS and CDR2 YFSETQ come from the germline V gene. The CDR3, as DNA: TGCGCCAGCGGGAGTGGCAGGGGAGAAGATACGCAGTATTTT. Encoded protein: CASGSGRGEDTQYF.

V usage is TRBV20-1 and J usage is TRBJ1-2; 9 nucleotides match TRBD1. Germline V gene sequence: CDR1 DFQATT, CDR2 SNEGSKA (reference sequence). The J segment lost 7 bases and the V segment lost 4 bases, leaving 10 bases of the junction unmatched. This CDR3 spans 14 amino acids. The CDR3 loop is CSATVGTGWGGYTF. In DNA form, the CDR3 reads TGCAGTGCTACCGTAGGGACAGGGTGGGGTGGCTACACCTTC.

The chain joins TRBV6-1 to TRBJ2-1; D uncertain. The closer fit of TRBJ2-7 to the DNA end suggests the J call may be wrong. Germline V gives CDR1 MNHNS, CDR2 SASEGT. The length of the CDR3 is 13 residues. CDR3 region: CASRTSQGNEQYF. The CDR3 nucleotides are TGTGCCAGCAGGACCTCTCAAGGGAATGAGCAGTACTTC.

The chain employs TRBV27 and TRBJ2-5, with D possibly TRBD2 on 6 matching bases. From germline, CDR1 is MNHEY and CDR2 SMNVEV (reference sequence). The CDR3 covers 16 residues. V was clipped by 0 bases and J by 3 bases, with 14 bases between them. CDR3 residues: CASSLSAGPAKETQYF. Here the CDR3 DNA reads TGTGCCAGCAGTTTATCGGCGGGGCCAGCTAAAGAGACCCAGTACTTC.

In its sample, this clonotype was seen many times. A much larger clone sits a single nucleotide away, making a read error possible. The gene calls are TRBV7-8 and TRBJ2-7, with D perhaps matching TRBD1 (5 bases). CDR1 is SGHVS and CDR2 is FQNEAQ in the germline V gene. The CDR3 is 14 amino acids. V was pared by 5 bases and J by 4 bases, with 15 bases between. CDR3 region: CASSVDTGSYEQYF. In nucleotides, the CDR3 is TGTGCCAGCAGCGTAGACACAGGTTCGTACGAGCAGTACTTC.

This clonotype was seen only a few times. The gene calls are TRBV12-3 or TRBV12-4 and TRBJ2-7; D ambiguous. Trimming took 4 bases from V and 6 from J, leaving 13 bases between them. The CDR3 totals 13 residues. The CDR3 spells CASSSPPPFEQYF. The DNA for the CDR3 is TGTGCCAGCAGTTCCCCCCCTCCTTTCGAGCAGTACTTC.